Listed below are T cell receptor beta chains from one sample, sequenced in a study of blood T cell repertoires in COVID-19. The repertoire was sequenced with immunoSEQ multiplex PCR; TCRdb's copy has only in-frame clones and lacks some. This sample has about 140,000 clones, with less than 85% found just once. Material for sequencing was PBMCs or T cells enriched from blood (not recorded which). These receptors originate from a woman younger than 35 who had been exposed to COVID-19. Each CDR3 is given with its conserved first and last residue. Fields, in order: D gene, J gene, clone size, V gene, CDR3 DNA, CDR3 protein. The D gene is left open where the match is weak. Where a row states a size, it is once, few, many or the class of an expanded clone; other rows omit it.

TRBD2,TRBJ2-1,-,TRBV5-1,TGCGCCAGCAGCAGCGGGAGTGGGGATGAGCAGTTCTTC,CASSSGSGDEQFF
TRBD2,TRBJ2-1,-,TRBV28,TGTGCCAGCAGTTTCGATTCGGGAGGGAGCTCCTACAATGAGCAGTTCTTC,CASSFDSGGSSYNEQFF
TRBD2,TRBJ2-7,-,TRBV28,TGTGCCAGCAGTGCTGGCGGACTAGCGTCTTACGAGCAGTACTTC,CASSAGGLASYEQYF
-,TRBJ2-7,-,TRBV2,TGTGCCAGCATCGCCCAGGGAGGAAACGAGCAGTACTTC,CASIAQGGNEQYF
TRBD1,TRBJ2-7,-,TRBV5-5,TGTGCCAGCAGCTTACGACAGGGTATCTACGAGCAGTACTTC,CASSLRQGIYEQYF
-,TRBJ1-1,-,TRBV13,TGTGCCAGCAGCTTAGTGAACAGGGTGAACACTGAAGCTTTCTTT,CASSLVNRVNTEAFF
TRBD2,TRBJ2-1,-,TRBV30,TGTGCCTGGAGTGGCCTACTAGCGGGAGGAAAAAAGCAGTTCTTC,CAWSGLLAGGKKQFF
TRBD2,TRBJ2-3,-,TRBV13,TGTGCCAGCAGCTCGAGACTAGCGGGACACACAGATACGCAGTATTTT,CASSSRLAGHTDTQYF
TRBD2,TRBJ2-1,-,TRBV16,TGTGCCAGCAGCCAATCGTCAGCGGGAGGGCCTGATGAGCAGTTCTTC,CASSQSSAGGPDEQFF
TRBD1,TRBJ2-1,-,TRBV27,TGTGCCAGCAGTTCGCCTCCCGGGACAGGGGCCCTATTCCTGTACAATGAGCAGTTCTTC,CASSSPPGTGALFLYNEQFF
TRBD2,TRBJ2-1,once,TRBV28,TGTGCCAGCAGGGGGGGACTAGCGGGAGTACTTGAGCAGTTCTTC,CASRGGLAGVLEQFF
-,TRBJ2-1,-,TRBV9,TGTGCCAGCAGCGGCAGCGGTTCGTCCTACAATGAGCAGTTCTTC,CASSGSGSSYNEQFF
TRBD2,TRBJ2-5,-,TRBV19,TGTGCCAGTAGTGCAACCGGGACTAGGCGAGGGACCCAGTACTTC,CASSATGTRRGTQYF
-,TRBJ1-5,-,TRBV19,TGTGCCAGTAGTAGGGGACCGGGCCTCGGGCGGGGTCAGCCCCAGCATTTT,CASSRGPGLGRGQPQHF
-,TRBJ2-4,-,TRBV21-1,TGTGCCAGCAGCAGAGAGATCCTAGTGACAGCCAAAAACATTCAGTACTTC,CASSREILVTAKNIQYF
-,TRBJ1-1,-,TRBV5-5,TGTGCCAGCAGCCCCGGCCGGGCAGGGTGGTTCGACACTGAAGCTTTCTTT,CASSPGRAGWFDTEAFF
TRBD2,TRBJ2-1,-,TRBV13,TGTGCCAGCAGCTTATTACTAGCGGACCCGATCGAGCAGTTCTTC,CASSLLLADPIEQFF
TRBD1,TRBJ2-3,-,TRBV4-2,TGTGCCAGCAGCCAAGCCCCCCGGACAGGGGGCAATAGAGATACGCAGTATTTT,CASSQAPRTGGNRDTQYF
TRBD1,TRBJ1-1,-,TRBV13,TGTGCCAGCAGCCCAACCGGGACAGGGGATTTGACTGAAGCTTTCTTT,CASSPTGTGDLTEAFF
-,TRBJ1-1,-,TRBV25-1,TGTGCCAGCAGTAAACAGGACGCGGTCACTGAAGCTTTCTTT,CASSKQDAVTEAFF
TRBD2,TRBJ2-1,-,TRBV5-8,TGTGCCAGCACCTTCGGACTAGCGGGAGGAGATGAGCAGTTCTTC,CASTFGLAGGDEQFF
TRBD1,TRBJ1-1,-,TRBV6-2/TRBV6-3,TGTGCCAGCAGTTATGGCTCGACAGGGGGCACTGAAGCTTTCTTT,CASSYGSTGGTEAFF
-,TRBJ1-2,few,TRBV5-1,TGCGCCAGCAGCTTGGACTCTAACTATGGCTACACCTTC,CASSLDSNYGYTF
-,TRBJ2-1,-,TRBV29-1,TGCAGCGTTGTCAGGGCTAATTACAATGAGCAGTTCTTC,CSVVRANYNEQFF
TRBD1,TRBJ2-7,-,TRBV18,TGTGCCAGCTCACCGCAGGGGGAGGAGCAGTACTTC,CASSPQGEEQYF
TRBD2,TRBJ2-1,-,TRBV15,TGTGCCACCAGCAGGGGGACTAGCGGGAGTAGGAATGAGCAGTTCTTC,CATSRGTSGSRNEQFF
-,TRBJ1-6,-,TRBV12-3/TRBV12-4,TGTGCCAGCAGTAAAGACGGGTCACCCCTCCACTTT,CASSKDGSPLHF
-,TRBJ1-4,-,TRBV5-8,TGTGCCAGCAGCCTTGGGGCGGTGGCTAATGAAAAACTGTTTTTT,CASSLGAVANEKLFF
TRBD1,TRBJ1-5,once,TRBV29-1,TGCAGCGTTGATGGACAGGGCGGTCAGCCCCAGCATTTT,CSVDGQGGQPQHF
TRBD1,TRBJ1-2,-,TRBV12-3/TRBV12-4,TGTGCCAGCAGTTTAAGGACAGGGCAGGGCTACACCTTC,CASSLRTGQGYTF
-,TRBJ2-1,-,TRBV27,TGTGCCAGCAGACCTGTTGCGGGATGGGCGGAGAGCTCCTACAATGAGCAGTTCTTC,CASRPVAGWAESSYNEQFF
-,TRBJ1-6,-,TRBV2,TGTGCCAGCAGTGTATTTCAAGGGGATAATTCACCCCTCCACTTT,CASSVFQGDNSPLHF
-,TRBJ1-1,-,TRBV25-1,TGTGCCAGCAGTGAAGAACACAGGGTCACTGAAGCTTTCTTT,CASSEEHRVTEAFF
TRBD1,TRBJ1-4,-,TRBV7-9,TGTGCCAGCAGCTTGTCGGCCAGGGGGCTTGAAAAACTGTTTTTT,CASSLSARGLEKLFF
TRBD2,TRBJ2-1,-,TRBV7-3,TGTGCCAGCAGCCCCCCGACTAGCGGGAGGGGAAATGAGCAGTTCTTC,CASSPPTSGRGNEQFF
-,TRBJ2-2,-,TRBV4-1,TGCGCCAGCAGCCAAGATGGTTTATGGCAGAACACCGGGGAGCTGTTTTTT,CASSQDGLWQNTGELFF
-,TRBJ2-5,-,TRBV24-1,TGTGCCACCAGTGAGGCAGGGCGAGAGGAGACCCAGTACTTC,CATSEAGREETQYF
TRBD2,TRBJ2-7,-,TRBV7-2,TGTGCCAGCAGCGGGGCTAGCGGTCTCTCCTACGAGCAGTACTTC,CASSGASGLSYEQYF
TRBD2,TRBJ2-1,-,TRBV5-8,TGTGCCAGCAGCTTGGGTAGCGGGAGGGAGGAGTTCTTC,CASSLGSGREEFF
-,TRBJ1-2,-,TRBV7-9,TGTGCCAGCAGCTCCCCCGGGGAACGGGGGGACTATGGCTACACCTTC,CASSSPGERGDYGYTF
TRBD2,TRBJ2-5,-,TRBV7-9,TGTGCCAGCAGTAGGACTAGCGGGAGAAGACAAGAGACCCAGTACTTC,CASSRTSGRRQETQYF
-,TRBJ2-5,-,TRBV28,TGTGCCAGCAGTTTCCTACTACCATTCCAAGAGACCCAGTACTTC,CASSFLLPFQETQYF
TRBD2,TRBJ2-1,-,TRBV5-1,TGCGCCAGCAGCTACGGACTAGCGGGTTCCAATGAGCAGTTCTTC,CASSYGLAGSNEQFF
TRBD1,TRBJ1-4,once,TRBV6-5,TGTGCCAGCAGCGCACTAGGGACAGCCTCTGAAAAACTGTTTTTT,CASSALGTASEKLFF
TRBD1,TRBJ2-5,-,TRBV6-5,TGTGCCAGCCAATACGACAGGGGGGAAGGAGAGACCCAGTACTTC,CASQYDRGEGETQYF
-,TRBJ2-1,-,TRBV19,TGTGCCAGTAGTAAGGCGGGAAGATACAATGAGCAGTTCTTC,CASSKAGRYNEQFF
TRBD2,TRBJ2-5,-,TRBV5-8,TGTGCCAGCAGCTTCGGACTAGCGGGAGTTGAAGAGACCCAGTACTTC,CASSFGLAGVEETQYF
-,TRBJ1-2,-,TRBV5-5,TGTGCCAGCAGCTTACCTTATACAGGGACCCAAAACTATGGCTACACCTTC,CASSLPYTGTQNYGYTF
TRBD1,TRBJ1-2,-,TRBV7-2,TGTGCCAGCAGCTTAGGGGTCGGGACAGGGGTAGGAGGCTACACCTTC,CASSLGVGTGVGGYTF
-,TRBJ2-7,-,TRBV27,TGTGCCAGCAGTTATAACAGGGACTACGAGCAGTACTTC,CASSYNRDYEQYF
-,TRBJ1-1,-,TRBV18,TGTGCCAGCTCACCCCCGCGCGGAAGCATGAACACTGAAGCTTTCTTT,CASSPPRGSMNTEAFF
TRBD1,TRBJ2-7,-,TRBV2,TGTGCCAGCAGTCTGGGACAGGGGGGATACGAGCAGTACTTC,CASSLGQGGYEQYF
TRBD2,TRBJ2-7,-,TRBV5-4,TGTGCCAGCAGCCTACCGGGACTAGCGTCTGGCGAGCAGTACTTC,CASSLPGLASGEQYF
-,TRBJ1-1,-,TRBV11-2,TGTGCCAGCAGCTTATCCGGACAGACGAACACTGAAGCTTTCTTT,CASSLSGQTNTEAFF
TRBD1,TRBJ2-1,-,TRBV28,TGTGCCAGCAGTTTCTCAGGGGGCGGTTTGAATGAGCAGTTCTTC,CASSFSGGGLNEQFF